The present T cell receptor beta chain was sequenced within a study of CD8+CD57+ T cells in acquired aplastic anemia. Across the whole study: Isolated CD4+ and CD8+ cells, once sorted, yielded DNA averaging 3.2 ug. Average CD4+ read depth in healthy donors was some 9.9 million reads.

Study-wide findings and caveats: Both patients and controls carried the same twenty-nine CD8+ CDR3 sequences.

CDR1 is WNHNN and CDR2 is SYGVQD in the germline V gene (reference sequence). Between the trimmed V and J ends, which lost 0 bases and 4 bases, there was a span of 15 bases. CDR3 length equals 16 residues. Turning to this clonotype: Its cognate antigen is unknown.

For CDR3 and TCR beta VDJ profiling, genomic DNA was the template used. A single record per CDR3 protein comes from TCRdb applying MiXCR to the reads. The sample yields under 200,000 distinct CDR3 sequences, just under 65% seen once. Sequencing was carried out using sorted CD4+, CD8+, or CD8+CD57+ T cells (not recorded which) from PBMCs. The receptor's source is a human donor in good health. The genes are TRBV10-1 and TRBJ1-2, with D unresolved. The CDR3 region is CASSESRRAGLYGYTF. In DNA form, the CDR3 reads TGCGCCAGCAGTGAGTCGAGGCGGGCAGGCCTCTATGGCTACACCTTC.